This T cell receptor beta chain was captured in a study of siplizumab effects on memory and regulatory T cells. Measured with immunoSEQ multiplex PCR; TCRdb has only the in-frame clones, and not every one. The table lists tens of thousands of clones, around 94% of them singletons. There are 15 residues in the CDR3. Germline V lookup: CDR1 MNHEY, CDR2 SMNVEV (reference sequence). V gave up 5 bases and J gave up 1 base, with 14 bases separating them. The V gene is TRBV27, the J gene TRBJ1-1; weak D call: TRBD1 (6 bases). This TCR was sampled from a human donor in good health. The sample consisted of non-Treg CD4+ T cells sorted from blood. The CDR3 loop reads CASSLTGFENTEAFF. The CDR3 DNA reads TGTGCCAGCAGTCTCACAGGGTTTGAGAACACTGAAGCTTTCTTT.